Following are 25 T cell receptor beta chains from one sample sequenced in a study of blood T cell repertoires in COVID-19. The assay was immunoSEQ multiplex PCR, and TCRdb's table has in-frame clones only and misses some. The data hold more than 300,000 clones, with 80% to 95% observed a single time. Sequencing input: PBMCs or T cells enriched from blood (not recorded which). Receptor source: a woman aged 40 to 50 who had been exposed to COVID-19.

The chain joins TRBV5-1 to TRBJ2-2; TRBD2 matches 8 bases. There are 17 residues in the CDR3. V lost 4 bases, J lost 6 bases, and 14 bases stayed unmatched. CDR1 is SGHRS, CDR2 YFSETQ, per germline. The CDR3 loop is CASSPPGLEGLAGELFF. The CDR3 DNA follows: TGCGCCAGCAGCCCGCCGGGACTAGAGGGTCTGGCCGGGGAGCTGTTTTTT.

The chain carries TRBV24-1 and TRBJ1-1; D unclear. Germline lookup yields CDR1 KGHDR and CDR2 SFDVKD. The CDR3 contains 13 residues. V lost 3 bases, J lost 6 bases, and 10 bases lay in between. CDR3 loop: CATSDQREAEAFF. CDR3 coding DNA: TGTGCCACCAGTGATCAGAGGGAGGCTGAAGCTTTCTTT.

In this sample, this clone turned up a few times. This chain links TRBV5-4 with TRBJ1-1; no definite D call. Trimming shortened V by 4 bases and J by 0 bases, and 25 bases separated the two germline ends. Germline values: CDR1 SGHNT, CDR2 YYREEE (reference sequence). This CDR3 has 19 amino acids. CDR3 nucleotides: TGTGCCAGCAGCCGCCGGGAATTCGCGACTGAGTTAGTGAACACTGAAGCTTTCTTT. This encodes CASSRREFATELVNTEAFF.

The chain employs TRBV18 and TRBJ2-1, with TRBD2 identical over 13 bases. V lost 3 bases to trimming and J lost 9 bases; unmatched junction nucleotides: 14. Germline CDR1 is KGHSH and CDR2 is LQKENI. The CDR3 covers 18 residues. The CDR3 DNA follows: TGTGCCAGCTCACCTATCGGGACTAGCGGGATTACTACGAGTGAGCAGTTCTTC. Translating gives CASSPIGTSGITTSEQFF.

CDR3 nucleotides: TGTGCCAGCAGCCAGGACAGGTCATATTCACCCCTCCACTTT. Translating gives CASSQDRSYSPLHF. The gene calls are TRBV5-4 and TRBJ1-6, with 7 bases aligning to TRBD1. The CDR3 spans 14 residues. V dropped 4 bases and J dropped 8; count of bases not matched to a gene: 6. CDR1 and CDR2 from the germline V gene are SGHNT and YYREEE (reference sequence).

The V and J genes are TRBV5-6 and TRBJ1-5; 10 bases map to TRBD1. Germline-derived CDR1 and CDR2 are SGHDT and YYEEEE. J gave up 7 bases and V 7 bases, and 8 bases lay outside the gene matches. The CDR3 length is 14 residues. CDR3 nucleotides: TGTGCCAGCTCGGGACAGGGGAGCTCCCAGCCCCAGCATTTT. Protein product: CASSGQGSSQPQHF.

This clone has a single count. The junction shows a germline mismatch at one end, possibly a read error. The chain joins TRBV7-2 to TRBJ2-3, with 8 positions matching TRBD2. The CDR3 is 13 amino acids. Germline CDR1 is SGHTA and CDR2 is FQGNSA. CDR3 in amino acids: CASSLQQRERGDF. DNA for the CDR3: TGTGCCAGCAGCTTACAACAGCGGGAGAGGGGTGATTTT.

V gene TRBV9 combines with J gene TRBJ2-1; possibly TRBD1 for D (6 bases). V was cut by 7 bases and J by 0 bases, with 11 bases left in between. Germline V gives CDR1 SGDLS, CDR2 YYNGEE. The CDR3 is made up of 14 amino acids. DNA of the CDR3: TGTGCCAGCGGACAGCAGAGCTCCTACAATGAGCAGTTCTTC. It translates to CASGQQSSYNEQFF.

The chain uses TRBV5-1 and TRBJ1-1, with D hard to call. Per the germline V gene, CDR1 is SGHRS and CDR2 is YFSETQ. V lost 2 bases and J lost 1, with 9 bases in between. There are 14 residues in the CDR3. CDR3 amino acids: CASSLQSGNTEAFF. The DNA for the CDR3 is TGCGCCAGCAGCTTACAATCGGGGAACACTGAAGCTTTCTTT.

CDR3 coding DNA: TGCGCCAGCAGTCCGAGGCCGAACACCGGGGAGCTGTTTTTT. Translating gives CASSPRPNTGELFF. V is TRBV5-1 and J is TRBJ2-2; unclear D gene. Germline lookup yields CDR1 SGHRS and CDR2 YFSETQ. V was trimmed by 5 bases and J by 0 bases, leaving 8 bases between them. The CDR3 contains 14 residues.

The chain is built from TRBV28 and TRBJ2-7, with 9 bases identical to TRBD1. The CDR3 consists of 17 residues. Germline loops: CDR1 MDHEN, CDR2 SYDVKM. J was trimmed by 2 bases and V by 5 bases; bases with no gene match: 13. In nucleotides, the CDR3 is TGTGCCAGCAGTGAACTCCCCGGGACAGGGAACACCTACGAGCAGTACTTC. Translation: CASSELPGTGNTYEQYF.

The chain carries TRBV12-3 or TRBV12-4 and TRBJ2-7, with 8 bases matching TRBD2. Trimming cost V 8 bases and J 2 bases; bases outside gene matches: 2. The length of the CDR3 is 12 residues. The CDR3 sequence is CASGGLAYEQYF. CDR3 sequence (DNA): TGTGCCAGCGGGGGACTAGCCTACGAGCAGTACTTC.

The J gene is TRBJ1-2, the V gene TRBV9; 11 nucleotides agree with TRBD1. The J segment lost 4 bases and the V segment lost 4 bases, leaving 9 bases of the junction unmatched. The CDR3 contains 16 residues. Looked up from germline, CDR1 is SGDLS and CDR2 is YYNGEE. Here the CDR3 reads CASSRDRGKWSYGYTF. In DNA, the CDR3 is TGTGCCAGCAGCAGGGACAGGGGGAAATGGAGCTATGGCTACACCTTC.

The J gene is TRBJ1-1, the V gene TRBV19; 7 bases are a match to TRBD1. Germline CDR1 and CDR2: LNHDA and SQIVND (reference sequence). With V trimmed by 6 bases and J by 2 bases, 6 bases remained unmatched. This CDR3 comprises 14 residues. The CDR3 protein is CASSRDSLNTEAFF. The CDR3 bases are TGTGCCAGTAGCCGGGACAGCTTAAACACTGAAGCTTTCTTT.

This clone was seen once. CDR3 DNA sequence: TGTGCCAGCAGCTGGGGACAGGGCTATGGCTACACCTTC. This sequence encodes CASSWGQGYGYTF. The chain employs TRBV7-2 and TRBJ1-2, with 9 bases fitting TRBD1. V shed 4 bases and J 4 bases; nucleotides not matched to a gene: 1. CDR3 length: 13 residues. Germline CDR1 reads SGHTA; CDR2 reads FQGNSA.

The chain uses TRBV5-1 and TRBJ2-3; no clear D. Trimming removed 2 bases at V and 6 bases at J, with 7 bases between. The CDR3 extends over 12 amino acids. Per germline, CDR1 SGHRS and CDR2 YFSETQ. CDR3 loop: CASSFLLDTQYF. The CDR3 DNA reads TGCGCCAGCAGCTTCCTGTTGGATACGCAGTATTTT.

The chain combines TRBV18 with TRBJ2-7, with 15 bases fitting TRBD2. Germline V CDR1 and CDR2: KGHSH, LQKENI. V was clipped by 4 bases and J by 1 base; unmatched bases: 2. The CDR3 has 16 amino acids. The CDR3 region has the DNA TGTGCCAGCTCACAAGGACTAGCGGGAGGGTCCTACGAGCAGTACTTC. Its translation: CASSQGLAGGSYEQYF.

The V call is TRBV29-1, the J call TRBJ1-2; 8 bases are shared with TRBD1. From germline, CDR1 is SQVTM and CDR2 ANQGSEA. The CDR3 length is 12 residues. The trim removed 4 bases at V and 7 bases at J, leaving 5 bases unmatched. The CDR3 is CSVVTTGVGYTF. The CDR3 region has the DNA TGCAGCGTTGTGACGACAGGGGTTGGCTACACCTTC.

The chain couples TRBV7-6 to TRBJ2-7, with TRBD2 identical over 8 bases. V lost 1 base to trimming and J lost 2 bases; unmatched junction nucleotides: 4. The CDR3 has 15 residues. Looked up from germline, CDR1 is SGHVS and CDR2 is FNYEAQ. The CDR3 DNA reads as TGTGCCAGCAGCTTAGGGTCGGGAGGGGCCTACGAGCAGTACTTC. Protein sequence: CASSLGSGGAYEQYF.

The sample holds one count of this clone. The chain links TRBV19 to TRBJ1-5, with 10 bases identical to TRBD1. CDR3 length equals 17 residues. The junction had 12 bases not matched to a gene; V was cut back by 7 bases and J by 3 bases. Germline V gives CDR1 LNHDA, CDR2 SQIVND (reference sequence). This chain's CDR3 is CASIRRGGQGHNQPQHF. The CDR3 DNA reads as TGTGCCAGTATTAGGCGGGGGGGACAGGGGCACAATCAGCCCCAGCATTTT.

The chain recombines TRBV9 with TRBJ1-1; unclear D gene. CDR1 and CDR2 (germline): SGDLS, YYNGEE. V gave up 0 bases and J gave up 6 bases, with 9 bases separating them. This CDR3 has 13 residues. CDR3 in DNA: TGTGCCAGCAGCGTAGTTTCATCGGCTGAAGCTTTCTTT. Translation: CASSVVSSAEAFF.

V gene TRBV9 combines with J gene TRBJ1-3; 8 nucleotides align to TRBD1. Germline CDR1 is SGDLS and CDR2 is YYNGEE. The CDR3 is made up of 16 amino acids. Trimming cost V 4 bases and J 0 bases; bases outside gene matches: 6. The CDR3 region has the DNA TGTGCCAGCAGCCCAGGGGGCAGGAGCTCTGGAAACACCATATATTTT. It yields the protein CASSPGGRSSGNTIYF. The full variable domain, its missing parts supplied by reference TRBV9 and TRBJ1-3, is DSGVTQTPKHLITATGQRVTLRCSPRSGDLSVYWYQQSLDQGLQFLIQYYNGEERAKGNILERFSAQQFPDLHSELNLSSLELGDSALYFCASSPGGRSSGNTIYFGEGSWLTVV.

As to this clone: This specimen includes other DNA sequences encoding the same CDR3. This chain joins TRBV18 and TRBJ1-1; tentatively, D is TRBD1 (5 bases). Trimming took 1 base from V and 0 from J, leaving 6 bases between them. Germline V lookup: CDR1 KGHSH, CDR2 LQKENI. CDR3 size: 14 residues. CDR3 in amino acids: CASSPQGMNTEAFF. As DNA, the CDR3 is TGTGCCAGCTCACCACAGGGGATGAACACTGAAGCTTTCTTT.

The chain employs TRBV5-4 and TRBJ2-5, with 7 positions matching TRBD1. The CDR3 has 16 residues. Losses at the gene ends were 1 base for V and 5 bases for J; bases not matched to a gene: 11. CDR1 SGHNT and CDR2 YYREEE come from the germline V gene (reference sequence). The CDR3 sequence is CASSLSKKGARETQYF. CDR3 sequence (DNA): TGTGCCAGCAGCTTGTCTAAAAAGGGGGCCCGGGAGACCCAGTACTTC.

This chain joins TRBV7-9 and TRBJ1-1, with 7 bases matching TRBD1. The CDR3 spans 14 residues. The germline V gene has CDR1 SEHNR and CDR2 FQNEAQ (reference sequence). Trimming removed 7 bases from V and 4 bases from J; junction bases left unmatched: 9. The CDR3 is CASTTTGVFTEAFF. The CDR3 coding sequence is TGTGCCAGCACCACAACAGGGGTTTTCACTGAAGCTTTCTTT.